The 25 T cell receptor beta chains reported below all come from one sample, sequenced in a study of blood T cells in healthy people across ages. A second PCR, run for roughly 7 to 12 cycles, used a sample-barcoded 5' primer plus a J-beta primer mix. TCRdb used MiXCR to reprocess the 5' RACE reads, holding one entry per CDR3 protein. Of around 1.5 million distinct CDR3 sequences in the sample, 34% were seen once. Sequencing was performed on blood. These receptors were obtained from a woman aged 30 to 39 in good health.

This clonotype was detected only a few times. The chain joins TRBV5-1 to TRBJ2-7, with no clear D. Trimming removed 4 bases at V and 6 bases at J, with 17 bases between. This CDR3 comprises 14 residues. Germline V lookup: CDR1 SGHRS, CDR2 YFSETQ. The CDR3 coding sequence is TGCGCCAGCAGCCCGCCGGGCCAACCCCCCGAGCAGTACTTC. Translated, it gives CASSPPGQPPEQYF.

J is TRBJ2-3 and V is TRBV20-1; D is uncertain. The CDR3 totals 12 residues. V was trimmed by 6 bases and J by 4 bases, leaving 11 bases between them. Germline CDR1 DFQATT, CDR2 SNEGSKA (reference sequence). The CDR3 sequence: CSAPRVADTQYF. Here the CDR3 DNA reads TGCAGTGCCCCCCGGGTAGCAGATACGCAGTATTTT.

This clonotype was counted a few times. V gene TRBV21-1 combines with J gene TRBJ2-1; whether TRBD2, the table's D call, matches the DNA was not checked. TRBV21-1 has pseudogene status. This CDR3 contains 14 residues. Here the CDR3 DNA reads TGTGCCAGCAGCAAAGGAGGGTTCTACAATGAGCAGTTCTTC. This gives the protein CASSKGGFYNEQFF.

Comments on this clonotype: One junction end disagrees with the germline gene, perhaps due to a read error. The chain carries TRBV12-3 or TRBV12-4 and TRBJ2-5; D perhaps matches TRBD1 (5 bases). This CDR3 is built from 14 residues. The CDR3, as DNA: TGTGACAGCAGGCCCGGACACAGCCAAGAGACCCAGTACTTC. Its protein is CDSRPGHSQETQYF.

The chain uses TRBV20-1 and TRBJ1-6; 9 positions agree with TRBD1. Germline CDR1 and CDR2: DFQATT and SNEGSKA (reference sequence). V lost 2 bases to trimming and J lost 9 bases; unmatched junction nucleotides: 2. The CDR3 length is 13 residues. The CDR3 region is CSARKQGASPLHF. CDR3 bases: TGCAGTGCTAGAAAACAGGGGGCTTCACCCCTCCACTTT.

This clonotype was observed a few times. The chain is built from TRBV24-1 and TRBJ2-1; D remains ambiguous. This CDR3 has 14 residues. Germline CDR1 reads KGHDR; CDR2 reads SFDVKD. Deletions cut 4 bases from V and 6 bases from J, with 12 bases between. The CDR3 nucleotides read TGTGCCACCAGTGACTCCAGTTTGGGCAATGAGCAGTTCTTC. It yields the protein CATSDSSLGNEQFF.

The table lists this clonotype with a few counts. The chain joins TRBV5-1 to TRBJ1-6; 7 bases agree with TRBD1. CDR3 length equals 16 residues. V gave up 4 bases and J gave up 0 bases; unmatched junction bases: 4. CDR1 and CDR2 (germline): SGHRS, YFSETQ. The CDR3 bases are TGCGCCAGCAGCACCACAGGGGCCTCCTATAATTCACCCCTCCACTTT. This gives the protein CASSTTGASYNSPLHF.

This clonotype was seen only a few times. This chain links TRBV6-5 with TRBJ2-1, with 7 nucleotides matching TRBD1. The CDR3 consists of 14 residues. The V segment lost 0 bases and the J segment 8 bases; nucleotides outside the gene matches: 4. CDR1 is MNHEY, CDR2 SVGAGI, per germline. CDR3 amino acids: CASSYSTGTDEQFF. The CDR3 DNA is TGTGCCAGCAGTTACTCGACAGGGACGGATGAGCAGTTCTTC.

The chain has TRBV11-3 and TRBJ2-1; D is undetermined. There are 15 residues in the CDR3. Trimming took 0 bases from V and 7 from J, leaving 13 bases between them. Germline V gene sequence: CDR1 SGHNT, CDR2 YENEEA. The CDR3 spells CASSLEGSGNNEQFF. CDR3 coding DNA: TGTGCCAGCAGCTTAGAGGGCTCTGGAAATAATGAGCAGTTCTTC.

In regard to this clonotype: A read error is likely, as this CDR3 ends without the conserved phenylalanine or tryptophan. The rearrangement uses TRBV25-1 and TRBJ2-3, with no clear D. The V end was cut by 2 bases, the J end by 0 bases, with 9 bases between. The germline CDR1 and CDR2 sequences are MGHDK and SYGVNS. The CDR3 consists of 15 residues. DNA for the CDR3: TGTGCCAGCAGTGAAGCGCAACTTAGCACAGATACGCAGTATTTG. Its protein product is CASSEAQLSTDTQYL.

This clonotype has just a few counts. The chain recombines TRBV28 with TRBJ2-5; D uncertain. This CDR3 contains 13 residues. Trimming shortened V by 5 bases and J by 5 bases, and 12 bases separated the two germline ends. Germline-derived CDR1 and CDR2 are MDHEN and SYDVKM. The CDR3 sequence: CASSENNVETQYF. The CDR3 coding sequence is TGTGCCAGCAGTGAGAACAACGTGGAGACCCAGTACTTC.

Details on this clonotype: This may come from a read error, since a much larger clone is one base off. Written as DNA, the CDR3 is TGTGCCAGAAGTGGACAGAGGGAAGTCTATGAGCAGTTCTTC. Translating it yields CARSGQREVYEQFF. The chain couples TRBV12-3 or TRBV12-4 to TRBJ2-1; D possibly corresponds to TRBD1 (6 bases). V was cut by 9 bases and J by 8 bases, with 20 bases left in between. The CDR3 is 14 residues long.

This chain uses TRBV24-1 with TRBJ2-3, with D perhaps TRBD1 (6 bases). This CDR3 spans 15 amino acids. The V gene's germline CDR1 is KGHDR and CDR2 SFDVKD. Trimming stripped 3 bases from V and 5 bases from J, with 14 bases between. In DNA form, the CDR3 reads TGTGCCACCAGTGATCCTGGGACACGGGGAGATACGCAGTATTTT. As protein: CATSDPGTRGDTQYF.

The rearrangement joins TRBV20-1 to TRBJ1-5, with D unclear. CDR1 is DFQATT and CDR2 is SNEGSKA in the germline V gene (reference sequence). Trimming cost V 3 bases and J 0 bases, with 9 bases left between them. The CDR3 length is 14 residues. The DNA of the CDR3 is TGCAGTGCTAGGTACGGGCATAGCAATCAGCCCCAGCATTTT. This codes for CSARYGHSNQPQHF.

Of note for this clonotype: The junction shows a germline mismatch at one end, possibly a read error. V and J are TRBV9 and TRBJ1-2, with 9 bases matching TRBD1. Germline V CDR1 and CDR2: SGDLS, YYNGEE. The CDR3 sequence is 16 residues long. CDR3 in amino acids: CASSASRDRENYDYTF. The CDR3 region has the DNA TGTGCCAGCAGCGCGAGCCGGGACAGGGAAAACTATGACTACACCTTC.

The chain joins TRBV10-3 to TRBJ2-7; 11 bases are shared with TRBD2. The CDR3 runs to 13 residues. Germline CDR1 and CDR2: ENHRY and SYGVKD. V trimming: 10 bases; J trimming: 7 bases; junction bases outside the gene matches: 9. CDR3 DNA: TGTGCCACGAAGACTAGCGGGGCTCAGGAGCAGTACTTC. This sequence encodes CATKTSGAQEQYF.

J is TRBJ2-7 and V is TRBV14; no clear D gene. Germline V lookup: CDR1 SGHDN, CDR2 FVKESK. With 1 base removed from V and 2 bases from J, the gap between germline ends came to 12 bases. The CDR3 runs to 15 residues. The CDR3 nucleotides read TGTGCCAGCAGCCAAGGGGTAAGCCTAGCCTACGAGCAGTACTTC. It specifies CASSQGVSLAYEQYF. The full variable domain, its missing parts supplied by reference TRBV14 and TRBJ2-7, is EAGVTQFPSHSVIEKGQTVTLRCDPISGHDNLYWYRRVMGKEIKFLLHFVKESKQDESGMPNNRFLAERTGGTYSTLKVQPAELEDSGVYFCASSQGVSLAYEQYFGPGTRLTVT.

Ten or more counts support this clonotype. The genes are TRBV7-2 and TRBJ2-5; TRBD2 matches at 9 bases. Per the germline V gene, CDR1 is SGHTA and CDR2 is FQGNSA. CDR3 size: 16 residues. Trimming at V came to 3 bases and at J to 5 bases, leaving 10 bases not matched to a gene. As DNA, the CDR3 is TGTGCCAGCAGCTTGTCTGGGCGGGGGGGTAAGGAGACCCAGTACTTC. It specifies CASSLSGRGGKETQYF.

The J gene is TRBJ1-5, the V gene TRBV6-2 or TRBV6-3, with D unclear. V shed 8 bases and J shed 6 bases, with 8 bases lying between them. This CDR3 is built from 11 residues. Per the germline V gene, CDR1 is MNHEY and CDR2 is SVGEGT. CDR3 DNA: TGTGCCAGCGGGCATGGTCAGCCCCAGCATTTT. Translated, it gives CASGHGQPQHF.

This clonotype was seen repeatedly, ten times or more. This chain joins TRBV29-1 and TRBJ2-7; D is ambiguous. From germline, CDR1 is SQVTM and CDR2 ANQGSEA. With 4 bases removed from V and 2 bases from J, the gap between germline ends came to 9 bases. The CDR3 is 12 amino acids. CDR3 bases: TGCAGCGTTGTTTCAGGAACCTACGAGCAGTACTTC. It is translated as CSVVSGTYEQYF.

The chain combines TRBV3-1 with TRBJ1-2; a weak D match, TRBD1 (5 bases). Trimming pared 4 bases from V and 6 bases from J, leaving 12 bases between. The germline CDR1 and CDR2 sequences are LGHDT and YNNKEL (reference sequence). The CDR3 has 13 amino acids. CDR3 sequence (DNA): TGTGCCAGCAGCCCCTGGACATTGGATGGCTACACCTTC. It encodes CASSPWTLDGYTF.

The chain links TRBV20-1 to TRBJ1-1; 8 bases align to TRBD1. Germline loops: CDR1 DFQATT, CDR2 SNEGSKA (reference sequence). The V gene end was trimmed by 4 bases and the J gene end by 6 bases; junction bases not matched to a gene: 13. There are 15 residues in the CDR3. CDR3 residues: CSAMWAGGKLAEAFF. CDR3 coding DNA: TGCAGTGCTATGTGGGCAGGGGGCAAATTGGCTGAAGCTTTCTTT.

This clonotype occurred a few times. The CDR3 loop reads CASSFDPTVLNTEAFF. CDR3 sequence (DNA): TGTGCCAGCAGTTTTGACCCGACAGTTTTGAACACTGAAGCTTTCTTT. The chain recombines TRBV12-3 or TRBV12-4 with TRBJ1-1; D may be TRBD1 (5 bases). This CDR3 region has 16 residues. Deletions cut 3 bases from V and 0 bases from J, with 14 bases between.

This chain joins TRBV3-1 and TRBJ2-3; no clear D. V lost 5 bases, J lost 5 bases, and 14 bases lay in between. Looked up from germline, CDR1 is LGHDT and CDR2 is YNNKEL (reference sequence). CDR3 length: 14 amino acids. The CDR3 loop reads CASSASDIGDTQYF. The CDR3 DNA sequence: TGTGCCAGCAGCGCTTCTGACATTGGAGATACGCAGTATTTT.

The genes are TRBV6-6 and TRBJ2-3, with unresolved D. V lost 0 bases to trimming and J lost 6 bases, with 13 bases between them. The CDR3 extends over 15 amino acids. Germline CDR1 reads MNHNY; CDR2 reads SVGAGI (reference sequence). As DNA, the CDR3 is TGTGCCAGCAGTTACTCCCGCCCTTCACCCGATACGCAGTATTTT. Translation gives CASSYSRPSPDTQYF.